Below are 15 T cell receptor beta chains sequenced from a single sample in a study of T cell responses to AZD1222 COVID-19 vaccine. Only in-frame clones appear in the TCRdb table, and some are missing; sequencing was by immunoSEQ multiplex PCR. In the table there are around 150,000 clones, about 91% of which are singletons. Sequencing was performed on peripheral blood, taken on day 0 of MenACWY control vaccination. The origin of the receptors is an adult in good health.

CDR3 sequence: CASSLAYRKNYGYTF. The CDR3 DNA reads TGTGCCAGCAGCTTGGCCTACAGGAAGAACTATGGCTACACCTTC. The chain couples TRBV5-8 to TRBJ1-2, with D tentatively TRBD1 (5 bases). CDR3 size: 15 residues. The V end was cut by 0 bases, the J end by 2 bases, with 11 bases between. The germline gives CDR1 SGHTS, CDR2 YDEGEE.

Here the CDR3 reads CASSLGARGYSYEQYF. For the CDR3, the DNA is TGTGCCAGCAGCTTAGGAGCCAGGGGGTATTCCTACGAGCAGTACTTC. V is TRBV7-8 and J is TRBJ2-7; 7 nucleotides line up with TRBD1. CDR3 length: 16 residues. V trimming: 1 base; J trimming: 1 base; junction bases outside the gene matches: 7. Germline V lookup: CDR1 SGHVS, CDR2 FQNEAQ.

The rearrangement joins TRBV27 to TRBJ1-4; no clear D gene. The ends were cut back, 7 bases at V and 2 bases at J, with 14 bases in the middle. Germline V gene sequence: CDR1 MNHEY, CDR2 SMNVEV (reference sequence). The CDR3 loop spans 15 amino acids. In DNA, the CDR3 is TGTGCCAGCAAGGTGAAAGGACTCACTAATGAAAAACTGTTTTTT. Protein sequence: CASKVKGLTNEKLFF.

The J gene is TRBJ1-6, the V gene TRBV19; D is ambiguous. Per the germline V gene, CDR1 is LNHDA and CDR2 is SQIVND (reference sequence). The CDR3 loop spans 14 amino acids. V was clipped by 5 bases and J by 3 bases, with 8 bases between them. CDR3 protein: CASSPARYNSPLHF. The CDR3 nucleotides read TGTGCCAGTAGTCCAGCCCGCTATAATTCACCCCTCCACTTT.

The chain carries TRBV27 and TRBJ2-3; tentatively, D is TRBD2 (5 bases). The CDR3 is 13 residues long. Trimming left V 0 bases short and J 8 bases short, with 9 bases between. Looked up from germline, CDR1 is MNHEY and CDR2 is SMNVEV (reference sequence). CDR3 sequence (DNA): TGTGCCAGCAGTTTATCGGAGGCCCGTACGCAGTATTTT. Its protein is CASSLSEARTQYF.

This rearrangement joins TRBV27 to TRBJ2-1; D may match TRBD1 or TRBD2 (5 bases each). Trimming pared 5 bases from V and 6 bases from J, leaving 14 bases between. CDR1 and CDR2 (germline): MNHEY, SMNVEV (reference sequence). The CDR3 totals 14 residues. CDR3 DNA: TGTGCCAGCAGTGATTGGGACGGACGCAATGAGCAGTTCTTC. It specifies CASSDWDGRNEQFF.

The chain combines TRBV12-3 or TRBV12-4 with TRBJ1-5; no clear D gene. This CDR3 region has 12 residues. The V end lost 0 bases, the J end lost 11 bases, and 8 bases lay between the germline ends. CDR3 DNA: TGTGCCAGCAGTTTAGCGCCTAGTGCCCAGCATTTT. This sequence encodes CASSLAPSAQHF.

The chain joins TRBV29-1 to TRBJ2-1; D may be TRBD1 (6 bases). This CDR3 is 12 amino acids long. The V and J ends lost 6 bases and 8 bases respectively, with 14 bases between them. Germline V gene lookup returns CDR1 SQVTM and CDR2 ANQGSEA. This chain's CDR3 is CSVVLGTYEQFF. The CDR3 bases are TGCAGCGTCGTACTCGGGACATATGAGCAGTTCTTC.

This clone was counted many times. The chain carries TRBV3-1 (or the pseudogene TRBV3-2) and TRBJ2-7; D gene ambiguous. This CDR3 has 11 amino acids. Germline V gene lookup returns CDR1 LGHDT and CDR2 YNNKEL (reference sequence). The V end lost 4 bases, the J end lost 5 bases, and 6 bases lay between the germline ends. The CDR3 bases are TGTGCCAGCAGCCGTCTAGACGAGCAGTACTTC. As protein: CASSRLDEQYF.

The rearrangement joins TRBV9 to TRBJ2-5, with a possible D match to TRBD1 (6 bases). CDR1 and CDR2 (germline): SGDLS, YYNGEE. V was clipped by 0 bases and J by 4 bases, with 13 bases between them. The CDR3 is 15 amino acids. Here the CDR3 reads CASSVEVQGLETQYF. In DNA form, the CDR3 reads TGTGCCAGCAGCGTAGAGGTACAGGGTTTAGAGACCCAGTACTTC.

The V gene is TRBV6-1, the J gene TRBJ2-7; 10 bases fit TRBD1. V was clipped by 3 bases and J by 5 bases; unmatched bases: 13. The CDR3 is 17 amino acids. In germline, CDR1 is MNHNS, CDR2 SASEGT. CDR3 sequence reads: CASSDPGQGHLLNEQYF. The CDR3 DNA is TGTGCCAGCAGTGATCCGGGACAGGGGCATTTACTGAACGAGCAGTACTTC.

The chain employs TRBV7-2 and TRBJ2-7; TRBD1 agrees at 7 bases. This CDR3 comprises 14 residues. CDR1 is SGHTA, CDR2 FQGNSA, per germline. J lost 3 bases, V lost 2 bases, and 4 bases had no gene match. This CDR3 reads CASSLQRTGYEQYF. The CDR3 nucleotides read TGTGCCAGCAGCTTACAGAGGACAGGCTACGAGCAGTACTTC.

V and J are TRBV27 and TRBJ1-1; D unclear. The ends were cut back, 2 bases at V and 2 bases at J, with 6 bases in the middle. Germline loops: CDR1 MNHEY, CDR2 SMNVEV (reference sequence). The CDR3 extends over 13 amino acids. The CDR3 DNA sequence: TGTGCCAGCAGTTTAAACAGAAACACTGAAGCTTTCTTT. Amino acid sequence: CASSLNRNTEAFF.

The chain carries TRBV7-9 and TRBJ2-5; TRBD2 agrees at 7 bases. Germline trimming cut 2 bases from V and 3 bases from J; bases unmatched to any gene: 6. The CDR3 covers 15 residues. Germline V gene lookup returns CDR1 SEHNR and CDR2 FQNEAQ (reference sequence). The CDR3 is CASSLIRTSKETQYF. DNA for the CDR3: TGTGCCAGCAGCTTAATTAGGACTAGTAAAGAGACCCAGTACTTC.

The chain carries TRBV4-3 and TRBJ1-2, with D tentatively TRBD1 (5 bases). From germline, CDR1 is LGHNA and CDR2 YSLEER. This CDR3 comprises 15 residues. The V gene lost 1 base and the J gene lost 8 bases, with 17 bases spanning the gap. CDR3 coding DNA: TGCGCCAGCAGCCAAGTCCCCGCACACAGGCACGGCTACACCTTC. It yields the protein CASSQVPAHRHGYTF.